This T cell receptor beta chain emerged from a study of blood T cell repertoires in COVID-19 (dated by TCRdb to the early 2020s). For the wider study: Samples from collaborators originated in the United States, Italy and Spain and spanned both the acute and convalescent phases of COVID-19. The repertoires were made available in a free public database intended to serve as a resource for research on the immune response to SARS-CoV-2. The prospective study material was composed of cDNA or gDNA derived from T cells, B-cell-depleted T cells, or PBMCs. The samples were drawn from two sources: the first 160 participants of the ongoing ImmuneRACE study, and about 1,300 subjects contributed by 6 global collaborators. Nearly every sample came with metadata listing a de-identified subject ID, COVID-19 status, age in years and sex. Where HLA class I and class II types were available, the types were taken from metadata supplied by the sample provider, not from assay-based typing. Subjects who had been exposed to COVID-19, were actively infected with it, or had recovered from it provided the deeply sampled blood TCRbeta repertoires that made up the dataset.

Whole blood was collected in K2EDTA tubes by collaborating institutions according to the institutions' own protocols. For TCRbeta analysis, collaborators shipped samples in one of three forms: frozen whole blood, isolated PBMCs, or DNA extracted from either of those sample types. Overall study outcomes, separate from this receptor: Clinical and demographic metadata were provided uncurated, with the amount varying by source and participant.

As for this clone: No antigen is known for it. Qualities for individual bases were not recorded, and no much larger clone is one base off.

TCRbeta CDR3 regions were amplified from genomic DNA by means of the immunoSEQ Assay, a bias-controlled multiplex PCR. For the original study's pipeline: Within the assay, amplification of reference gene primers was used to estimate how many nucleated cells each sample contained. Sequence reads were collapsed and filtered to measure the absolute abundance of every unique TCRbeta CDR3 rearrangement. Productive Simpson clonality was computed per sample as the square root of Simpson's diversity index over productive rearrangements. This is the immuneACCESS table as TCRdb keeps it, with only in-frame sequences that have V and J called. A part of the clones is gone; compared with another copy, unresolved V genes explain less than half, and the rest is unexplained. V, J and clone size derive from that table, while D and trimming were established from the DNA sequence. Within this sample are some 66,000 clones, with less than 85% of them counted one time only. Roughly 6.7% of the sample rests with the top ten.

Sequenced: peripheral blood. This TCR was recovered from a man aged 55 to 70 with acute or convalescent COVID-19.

The CDR3 reads CATSRDPPPQGHQPQHF. The nucleotide sequence is TGTGCCACCAGCAGAGACCCACCCCCACAGGGCCATCAGCCCCAGCATTTT. The receptor chain draws on TRBV15 and TRBJ1-5; TRBD1 is a possible D gene, resting on 6 matching bases. The CDR3, from cysteine to phenylalanine, totals 17 residues. CDR3 DNA only is kept here, 51 bases in frame from base 1. V drops 0 bases and J drops 5 bases, leaving 17 bases in between. CDR1 and CDR2 (LNHNV, YYDKDF) derive from the germline V gene (reference sequence).